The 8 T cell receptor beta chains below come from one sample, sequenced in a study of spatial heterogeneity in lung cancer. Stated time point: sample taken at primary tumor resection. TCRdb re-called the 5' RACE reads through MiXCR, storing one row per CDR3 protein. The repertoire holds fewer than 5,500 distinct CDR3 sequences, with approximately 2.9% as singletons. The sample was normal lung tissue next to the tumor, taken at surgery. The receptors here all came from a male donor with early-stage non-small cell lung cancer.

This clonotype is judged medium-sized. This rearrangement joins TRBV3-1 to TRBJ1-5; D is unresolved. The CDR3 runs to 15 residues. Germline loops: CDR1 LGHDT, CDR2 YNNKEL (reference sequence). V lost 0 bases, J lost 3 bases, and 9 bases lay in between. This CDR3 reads CASSQDFSINQPQHF. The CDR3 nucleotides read TGTGCCAGCAGCCAAGATTTCAGCATCAATCAGCCCCAGCATTTT.

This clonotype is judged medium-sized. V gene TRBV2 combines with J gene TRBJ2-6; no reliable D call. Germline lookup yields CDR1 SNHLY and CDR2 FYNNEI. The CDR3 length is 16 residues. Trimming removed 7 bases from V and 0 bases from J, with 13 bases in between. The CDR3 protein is CASTDGLSSGANVLTF. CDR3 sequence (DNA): TGTGCCAGCACTGACGGCCTCAGCTCTGGGGCCAACGTCCTGACTTTC.

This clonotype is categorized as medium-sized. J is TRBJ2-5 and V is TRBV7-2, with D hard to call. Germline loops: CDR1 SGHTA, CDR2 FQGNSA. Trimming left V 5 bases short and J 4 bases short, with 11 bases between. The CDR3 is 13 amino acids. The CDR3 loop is CASSLRYRETQYF. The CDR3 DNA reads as TGTGCCAGCAGCCTTCGGTACCGAGAGACCCAGTACTTC.

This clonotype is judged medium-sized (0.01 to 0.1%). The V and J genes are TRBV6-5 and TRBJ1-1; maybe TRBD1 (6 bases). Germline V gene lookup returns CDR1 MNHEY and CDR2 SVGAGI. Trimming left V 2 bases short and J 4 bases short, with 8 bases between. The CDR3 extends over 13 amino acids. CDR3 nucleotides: TGTGCCAGCAGTTACCAGGGGACCACTGAAGCTTTCTTT. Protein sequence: CASSYQGTTEAFF.

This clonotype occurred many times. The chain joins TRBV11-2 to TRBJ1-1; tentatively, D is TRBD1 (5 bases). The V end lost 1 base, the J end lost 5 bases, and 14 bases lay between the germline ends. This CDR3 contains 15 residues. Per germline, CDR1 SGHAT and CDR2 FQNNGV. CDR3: CASSLGEGWGTEAFF. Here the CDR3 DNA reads TGTGCCAGCAGCTTAGGAGAGGGCTGGGGGACTGAAGCTTTCTTT.

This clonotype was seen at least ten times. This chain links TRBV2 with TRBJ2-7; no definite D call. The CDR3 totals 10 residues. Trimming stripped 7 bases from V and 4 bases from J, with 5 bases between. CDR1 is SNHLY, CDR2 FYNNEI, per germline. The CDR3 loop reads CASNRYEQYV. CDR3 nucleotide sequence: TGTGCCAGCAATAGGTACGAGCAGTACGTC.

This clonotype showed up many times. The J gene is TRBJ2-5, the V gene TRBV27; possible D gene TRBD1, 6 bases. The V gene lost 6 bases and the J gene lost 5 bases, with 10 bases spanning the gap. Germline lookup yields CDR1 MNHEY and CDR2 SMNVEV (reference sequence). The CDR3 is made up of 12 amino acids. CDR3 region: CASRQGLETQYF. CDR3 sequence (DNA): TGTGCCAGCAGGCAGGGGCTGGAGACCCAGTACTTC.

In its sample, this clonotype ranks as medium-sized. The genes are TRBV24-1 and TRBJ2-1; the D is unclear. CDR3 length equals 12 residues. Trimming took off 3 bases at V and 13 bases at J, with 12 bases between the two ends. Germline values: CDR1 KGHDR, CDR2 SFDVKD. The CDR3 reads CATSDPLDAQFF. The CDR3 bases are TGTGCCACCAGTGATCCCCTCGACGCTCAGTTCTTC.